These 11 T cell receptor beta chains were sequenced from one sample in a study of T cells in localized non-small cell lung cancer. The table came from immunoSEQ multiplex PCR; TCRdb's copy has only in-frame clones and leaves some out. The sample lists about 28,000 clones, roughly 87% occurring once. The specimen was peripheral blood, collected before any cancer treatment. These receptors came from a male donor aged 60 or over with stage I lung adenocarcinoma.

In DNA form, the CDR3 reads TGTGCAAGTCGCTTCCAGACGCTGGGACAGGGAGGGGGGCCCAATCAGCCCCAGCATTTT. Protein: CASRFQTLGQGGGPNQPQHF. This chain connects TRBV12-2 to TRBJ1-5; TRBD1 is the table's D call and was not checked against the DNA. TRBV12-2 is a recognized pseudogene. This CDR3 is 20 amino acids long.

The gene calls are TRBV28 and TRBJ1-3; 10 positions match TRBD1. Germline CDR1 MDHEN, CDR2 SYDVKM. This CDR3 region has 17 residues. Trimming at V came to 1 base and at J to 2 bases, leaving 5 bases not matched to a gene. DNA for the CDR3: TGTGCCAGCAGTTTATCCCTCGGACAGGGGGCTGGAAACACCATATATTTT. Translating gives CASSLSLGQGAGNTIYF.

This clone showed up just once. The V gene is TRBV30, the J gene TRBJ2-5; D is possibly TRBD1 or TRBD2 (5 bases each). Germline CDR1 is GTSNPN and CDR2 is SVGIG (reference sequence). The V end lost 5 bases, the J end lost 5 bases, and 9 bases lay between the germline ends. CDR3 size: 11 residues. The CDR3 DNA follows: TGTGCCTGGGGGACGTCGGAGACCCAGTACTTC. It encodes CAWGTSETQYF.

V usage is TRBV7-6 and J usage is TRBJ2-3; D is uncertain. V was clipped by 1 base and J by 6 bases, with 8 bases between them. CDR3 length: 13 amino acids. Germline CDR1 SGHVS, CDR2 FNYEAQ. The CDR3 DNA follows: TGTGCCAGCAGCTTAGGGGAAGGGGATACGCAGTATTTT. Amino acid sequence: CASSLGEGDTQYF.

This rearrangement joins TRBV2 to TRBJ2-1; possible D gene TRBD2, 5 bases. CDR3 length equals 18 residues. Trimming pared 6 bases from V and 0 bases from J, leaving 21 bases between. Germline-derived CDR1 and CDR2 are SNHLY and FYNNEI. This CDR3 reads CASRGGLWGGGSYNEQFF. The CDR3 DNA reads as TGTGCCAGCAGGGGTGGGTTATGGGGTGGAGGCTCCTACAATGAGCAGTTCTTC.

This chain uses TRBV6-8 with TRBJ1-5, with 8 bases fitting TRBD1. The CDR3 runs to 19 residues. V dropped 10 bases and J dropped 0; count of bases not matched to a gene: 20. CDR1 is MNHGY and CDR2 is SAAAGT in the germline V gene. The CDR3, as DNA: TGTGCCACCACCTCTCCACAGGGGGGCCCCGGATATAGCAATCAGCCCCAGCATTTT. Translated, it gives CATTSPQGGPGYSNQPQHF.

This clone came up a few times. V is TRBV19 and J is TRBJ2-1; no definite D call. This CDR3 has 13 residues. V dropped 0 bases and J dropped 5 bases, with 5 bases sitting between them. Per the germline V gene, CDR1 is LNHDA and CDR2 is SQIVND (reference sequence). The CDR3 DNA reads as TGTGCCAGTAGTATAGACAAGAACAATGAGCAGTTCTTC. It is translated as CASSIDKNNEQFF. The variable domain in full, completed from reference TRBV19 and TRBJ2-1, reads DGGITQSPKYLFRKEGQNVTLSCEQNLNHDAMYWYRQDPGQGLRLIYYSQIVNDFQKGDIAEGYSVSREKKESFPLTVTSAQKNPTAFYLCASSIDKNNEQFFGPGTRLTVL.

This chain joins TRBV5-6 and TRBJ1-3, with a possible D match to TRBD1 (5 bases). Trimming took off 5 bases at V and 4 bases at J, with 7 bases between the two ends. The CDR3 is made up of 12 amino acids. CDR1 is SGHDT, CDR2 YYEEEE, per germline. The CDR3 DNA is TGTGCCAGCAGAGGGGTCGGAAACACCATATATTTT. Protein product: CASRGVGNTIYF.

V gene TRBV11-2 combines with J gene TRBJ2-3; 11 bases are shared with TRBD2. Trimming removed 1 base from V and 0 bases from J; junction bases left unmatched: 9. Per germline, CDR1 SGHAT and CDR2 FQNNGV. CDR3 size: 19 residues. The CDR3 sequence: CASSLGDLLAGGSTDTQYF. The CDR3 coding sequence is TGTGCCAGCAGCTTAGGGGACCTTCTAGCGGGGGGTAGCACAGATACGCAGTATTTT.

The rearrangement joins TRBV5-4 to TRBJ1-1; D possibly corresponds to TRBD1 (5 bases). This CDR3 region has 14 residues. CDR1 and CDR2 (germline): SGHNT, YYREEE (reference sequence). Trimming shortened V by 0 bases and J by 1 base, and 7 bases separated the two germline ends. CDR3 nucleotide sequence: TGTGCCAGCAGCTTGGGTACAGGGAACACTGAAGCTTTCTTT. Its translation is CASSLGTGNTEAFF.

This chain uses TRBV10-3 with TRBJ2-7; D gene ambiguous. The V end was cut by 2 bases, the J end by 7 bases, with 9 bases between. Germline lookup yields CDR1 ENHRY and CDR2 SYGVKD. The CDR3 has 12 residues. CDR3 region: CAISEGFGEQYF. CDR3 DNA sequence: TGTGCCATCAGTGAGGGATTCGGGGAGCAGTACTTC.